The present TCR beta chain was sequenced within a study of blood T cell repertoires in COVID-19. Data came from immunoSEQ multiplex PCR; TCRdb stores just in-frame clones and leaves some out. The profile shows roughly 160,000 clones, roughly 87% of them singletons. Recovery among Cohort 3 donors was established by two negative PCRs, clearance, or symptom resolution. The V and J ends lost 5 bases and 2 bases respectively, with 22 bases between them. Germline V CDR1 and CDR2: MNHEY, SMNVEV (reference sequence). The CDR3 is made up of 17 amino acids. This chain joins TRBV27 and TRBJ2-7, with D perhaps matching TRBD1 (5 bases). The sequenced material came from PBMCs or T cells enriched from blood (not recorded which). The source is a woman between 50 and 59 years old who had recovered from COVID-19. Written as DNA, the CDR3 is TGTGCCAGCAGTGTACGACAGACGATACCCCTTACCTACGAGCAGTACTTC. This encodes CASSVRQTIPLTYEQYF.